This T cell receptor (beta chain) was identified during a study of T-cell memory formation after mild COVID-19. TCRdb itself ran the 5' RACE reads through MiXCR, one entry per CDR3 protein. This sample carries 400,000 to 500,000 distinct CDR3 sequences, 24% of them seen once, and the ten largest clones take 8.5% to 9%. The junction had 8 bases not matched to a gene; V was cut back by 3 bases and J by 5 bases. CDR3 length: 14 amino acids. The V gene's germline CDR1 is SGHRS and CDR2 YFSETQ. The receptor was derived from an adult woman who had mild COVID-19 (a few samples of this study predate the infection). Cell type and time point are not known. Sequencing was done on a sample of PBMCs or a T cell subset sorted from them (not recorded which). The gene calls are TRBV5-1 and TRBJ2-7; 7 positions match TRBD1. The CDR3 DNA reads as TGCGCCAGCAGCTCACGAGGACAGGCCCACGAGCAGTACTTC. Translating it yields CASSSRGQAHEQYF.